The clone carrying this T cell receptor beta chain was detected once. As yet, its antigen is unknown. These data come from a study of blood T cells in healthy people across ages. Healthy Caucasians from Russia aged about 6 to 90 served as donors. Per sample, extraction of total RNA gave at least 5 micrograms in every case. This CDR3 comprises 16 residues. The junction had 10 bases not matched to a gene; V was cut back by 6 bases and J by 5 bases. CDR1 and CDR2 (germline): DFQATT, SNEGSKA (reference sequence). For the second PCR, which ran for about 6 to 12 cycles, a sample-barcoded 5' primer and a J-beta primer mix were used. The authors tagged each cDNA molecule using a template-switch adaptor with 12 random nucleotides. MiXCR, run by TCRdb on the 5' RACE reads, gives a single entry per CDR3 protein. The profile shows 1,100,000 or so distinct CDR3 sequences, 45% of them singletons. Regarding the study as a whole: Diversity was higher, and naive CD4+ cells more numerous, in long-lived donors than in aged donors.

The sequence came from a woman aged 55 to 70 in good health. The rearrangement uses TRBV20-1 and TRBJ2-2, with TRBD2 matching 12 bases. Sequenced sample: blood. Written as DNA, the CDR3 is TGCAGTGCCAAATCTAGCGGGAGGGCCGGGACCGGGGAGCTGTTTTTT. Its protein product is CSAKSSGRAGTGELFF.